The entry below describes one TCR beta chain. Its antigen remains unidentified. The data stem from a study of T cell responses to AZD1222 COVID-19 vaccine. General study findings and limits: Donors were largely white British and mainly female; clonal diversity was possibly underestimated. Per reports, nearly half of all spike-specific TCRs target regions that are unmutated in variants.

The method was immunoSEQ multiplex PCR; TCRdb's version includes in-frame clones alone and lacks a portion of them. The data contain tens of thousands of clones, about three quarters of them singletons. The sample was peripheral blood, taken on day 0 of AZD1222 vaccination. The origin of this receptor is an adult in good health.

The CDR3 loop is CASSLSGKTEAFF. CDR3 bases: TGCGCCAGCAGCTTATCAGGGAAGACTGAAGCTTTCTTT. The chain joins TRBV5-1 to TRBJ1-1, with D perhaps TRBD1 (5 bases). The V gene lost 2 bases and the J gene lost 5 bases, with 10 bases spanning the gap. Germline CDR1 reads SGHRS; CDR2 reads YFSETQ. The CDR3 consists of 13 residues.